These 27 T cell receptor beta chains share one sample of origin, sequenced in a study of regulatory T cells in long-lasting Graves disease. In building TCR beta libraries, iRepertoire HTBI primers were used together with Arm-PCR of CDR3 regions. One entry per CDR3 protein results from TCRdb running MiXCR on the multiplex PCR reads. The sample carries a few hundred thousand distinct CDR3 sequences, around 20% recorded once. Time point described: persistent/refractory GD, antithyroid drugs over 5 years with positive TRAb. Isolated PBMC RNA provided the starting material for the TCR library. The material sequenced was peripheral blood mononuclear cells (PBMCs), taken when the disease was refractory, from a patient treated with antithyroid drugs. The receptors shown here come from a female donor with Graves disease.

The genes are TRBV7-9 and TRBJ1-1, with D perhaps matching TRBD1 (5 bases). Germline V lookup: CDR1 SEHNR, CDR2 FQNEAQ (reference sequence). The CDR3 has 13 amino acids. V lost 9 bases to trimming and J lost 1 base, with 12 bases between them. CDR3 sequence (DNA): TGTGCCAGTGGGGGGGGTTCGAACACTGAAGCTTTCTTT. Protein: CASGGGSNTEAFF.

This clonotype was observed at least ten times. This CDR3 is CAWKRAGLYEQYF. The CDR3 DNA reads as TGTGCCTGGAAACGAGCAGGCCTCTACGAGCAGTACTTC. The chain employs TRBV30 and TRBJ2-7, with D unclear. The germline V and J ends were trimmed by 4 bases and 3 bases, with 13 bases remaining between them. Germline CDR1 GTSNPN, CDR2 SVGIG (reference sequence). The CDR3 extends over 13 amino acids. Full variable domain (rest looked up from reference TRBV30 and TRBJ2-7): SQTIHQWPATLVQPVGSPLSLECTVEGTSNPNLYWYRQAAGRGLQLLFYSVGIGQISSEVPQNLSASRPQDRQFILSSKKLLLSDSGFYLCAWKRAGLYEQYFGPGTRLTVT.

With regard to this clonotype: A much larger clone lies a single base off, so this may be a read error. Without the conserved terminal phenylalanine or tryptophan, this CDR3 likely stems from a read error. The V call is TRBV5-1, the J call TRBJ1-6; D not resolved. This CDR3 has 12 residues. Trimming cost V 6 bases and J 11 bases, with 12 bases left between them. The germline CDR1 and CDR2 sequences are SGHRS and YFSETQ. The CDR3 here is CASTPGGPPLHL. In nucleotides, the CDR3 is TGCGCCAGCACTCCGGGCGGCCCACCCCTCCACTTG.

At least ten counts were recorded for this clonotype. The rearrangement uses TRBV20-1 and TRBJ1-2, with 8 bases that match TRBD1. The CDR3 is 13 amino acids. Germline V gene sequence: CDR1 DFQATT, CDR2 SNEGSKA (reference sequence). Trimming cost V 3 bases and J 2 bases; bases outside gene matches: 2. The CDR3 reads CSARTGENYGYTF. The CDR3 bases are TGCAGTGCTAGGACAGGGGAAAACTATGGCTACACCTTC.

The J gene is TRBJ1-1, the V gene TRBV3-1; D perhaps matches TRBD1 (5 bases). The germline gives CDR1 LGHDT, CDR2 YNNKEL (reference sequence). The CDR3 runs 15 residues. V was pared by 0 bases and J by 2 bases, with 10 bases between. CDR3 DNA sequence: TGTGCCAGCAGCCAAGATCGGCAGGGAAACACTGAAGCTTTCTTT. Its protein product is CASSQDRQGNTEAFF.

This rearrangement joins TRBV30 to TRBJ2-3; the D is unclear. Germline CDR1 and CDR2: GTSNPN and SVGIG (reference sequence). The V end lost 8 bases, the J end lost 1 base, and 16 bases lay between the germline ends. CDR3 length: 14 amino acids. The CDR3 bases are TGTGCCGGTGACCAGGACCCACGCACAGATACGCAGTATTTT. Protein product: CAGDQDPRTDTQYF.

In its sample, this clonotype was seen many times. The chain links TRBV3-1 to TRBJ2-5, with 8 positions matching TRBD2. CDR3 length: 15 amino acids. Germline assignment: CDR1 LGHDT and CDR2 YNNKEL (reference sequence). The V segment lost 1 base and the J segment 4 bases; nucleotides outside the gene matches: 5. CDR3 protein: CASSQGGSGGETQYF. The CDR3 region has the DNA TGTGCCAGCAGCCAAGGCGGGAGCGGGGGAGAGACCCAGTACTTC.

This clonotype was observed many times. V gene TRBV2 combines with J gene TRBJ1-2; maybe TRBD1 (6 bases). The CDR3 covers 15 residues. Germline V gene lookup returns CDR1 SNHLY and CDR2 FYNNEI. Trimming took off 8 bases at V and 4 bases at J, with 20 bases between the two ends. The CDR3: CASRPNLQGPYGYTF. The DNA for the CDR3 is TGTGCCAGCCGACCAAACCTACAGGGTCCCTATGGCTACACCTTC.

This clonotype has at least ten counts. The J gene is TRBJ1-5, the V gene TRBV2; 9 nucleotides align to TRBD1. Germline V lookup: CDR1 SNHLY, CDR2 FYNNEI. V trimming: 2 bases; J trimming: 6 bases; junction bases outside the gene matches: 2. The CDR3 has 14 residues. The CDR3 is CASSERGQGQPQHF. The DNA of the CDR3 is TGTGCCAGCAGTGAAAGGGGACAGGGTCAGCCCCAGCATTTT.

DNA of the CDR3: TGCGCCAGCAGCCCCGGTGGTGGAAACACCATATATTTT. Amino acids: CASSPGGGNTIYF. J is TRBJ1-3 and V is TRBV5-1; no firm D call. Trimming pared 4 bases from V and 3 bases from J, leaving 8 bases between. The CDR3 covers 13 residues. Germline CDR1 SGHRS, CDR2 YFSETQ.

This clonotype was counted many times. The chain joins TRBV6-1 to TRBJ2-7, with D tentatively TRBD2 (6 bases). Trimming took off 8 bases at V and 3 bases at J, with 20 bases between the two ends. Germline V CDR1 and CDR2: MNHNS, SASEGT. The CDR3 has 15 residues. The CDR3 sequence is CASHQSGRSRYEQYF. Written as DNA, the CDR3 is TGTGCCAGCCACCAATCCGGGAGATCGCGCTACGAGCAGTACTTC.

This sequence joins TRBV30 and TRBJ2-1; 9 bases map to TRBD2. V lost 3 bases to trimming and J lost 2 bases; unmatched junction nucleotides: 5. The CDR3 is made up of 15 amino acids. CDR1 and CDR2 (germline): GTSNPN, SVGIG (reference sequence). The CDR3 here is CAWSVSGSPYNEQFF. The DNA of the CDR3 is TGTGCCTGGAGCGTTAGCGGGAGCCCCTACAATGAGCAGTTCTTC.

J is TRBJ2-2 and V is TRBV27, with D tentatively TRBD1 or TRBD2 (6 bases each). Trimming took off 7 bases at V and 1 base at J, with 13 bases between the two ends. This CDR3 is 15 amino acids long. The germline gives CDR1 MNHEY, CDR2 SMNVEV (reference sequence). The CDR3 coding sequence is TGTGCCAGCAACCCCCGGGGGCTGAACACCGGGGAGCTGTTTTTT. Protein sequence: CASNPRGLNTGELFF.

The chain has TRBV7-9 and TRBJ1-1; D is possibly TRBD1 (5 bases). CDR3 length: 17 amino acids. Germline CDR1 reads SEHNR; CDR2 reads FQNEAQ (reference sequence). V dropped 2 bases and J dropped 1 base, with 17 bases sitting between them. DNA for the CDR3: TGTGCCAGCAGCTTATCGAAGGGGACGGGGGGGAACACTGAAGCTTTCTTT. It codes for CASSLSKGTGGNTEAFF. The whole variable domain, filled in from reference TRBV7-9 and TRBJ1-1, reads DTGVSQNPRHKITKRGQNVTFRCDPISEHNRLYWYRQTLGQGPEFLTYFQNEAQLEKSRLLSDRFSAERPKGSFSTLEIQRTEQGDSAMYLCASSLSKGTGGNTEAFFGQGTRLTVV.

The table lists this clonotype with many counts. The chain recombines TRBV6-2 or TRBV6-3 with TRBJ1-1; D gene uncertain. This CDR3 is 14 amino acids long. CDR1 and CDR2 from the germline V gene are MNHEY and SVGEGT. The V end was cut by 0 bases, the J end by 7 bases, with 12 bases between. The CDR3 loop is CASSYSITRREAFF. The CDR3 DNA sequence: TGTGCCAGCAGTTACTCGATCACACGTCGTGAAGCTTTCTTT.

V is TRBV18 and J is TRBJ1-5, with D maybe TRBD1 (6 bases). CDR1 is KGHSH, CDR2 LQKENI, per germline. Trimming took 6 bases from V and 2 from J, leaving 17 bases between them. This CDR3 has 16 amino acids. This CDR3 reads CASSASDRSGNQPQHF. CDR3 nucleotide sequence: TGTGCCAGCTCCGCGTCGGACAGAAGTGGCAATCAGCCCCAGCATTTT.

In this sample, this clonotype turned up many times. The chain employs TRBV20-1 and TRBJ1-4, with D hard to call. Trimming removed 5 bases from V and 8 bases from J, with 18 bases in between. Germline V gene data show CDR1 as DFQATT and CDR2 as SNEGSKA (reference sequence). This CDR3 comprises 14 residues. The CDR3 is CSAPHGGSGEKLFF. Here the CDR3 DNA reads TGCAGTGCTCCCCATGGAGGGTCGGGAGAAAAACTGTTTTTT.

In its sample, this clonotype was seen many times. CDR3 sequence (DNA): TGTGCCAGCAGTTTAGGGTCTAGCGGGAGCCACGAGCAGTACTTC. Its translation is CASSLGSSGSHEQYF. The chain has TRBV12-3 or TRBV12-4 and TRBJ2-7; TRBD2 matches 10 bases. This CDR3 spans 15 amino acids. With 1 base clipped from V and 5 bases from J, the junction kept 5 bases outside the gene matches.

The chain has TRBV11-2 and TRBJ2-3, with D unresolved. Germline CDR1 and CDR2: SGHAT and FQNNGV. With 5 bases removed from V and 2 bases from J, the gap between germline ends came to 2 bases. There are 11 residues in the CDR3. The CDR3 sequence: CASSTTDTQYF. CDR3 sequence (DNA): TGTGCCAGCAGCACCACAGATACGCAGTATTTT.

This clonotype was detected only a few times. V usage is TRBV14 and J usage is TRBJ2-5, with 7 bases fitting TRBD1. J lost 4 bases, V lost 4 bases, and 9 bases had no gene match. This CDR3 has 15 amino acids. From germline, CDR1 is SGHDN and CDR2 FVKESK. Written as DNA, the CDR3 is TGTGCCAGCAGCCCCTACAGGGGATCCGGAGAGACCCAGTACTTC. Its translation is CASSPYRGSGETQYF. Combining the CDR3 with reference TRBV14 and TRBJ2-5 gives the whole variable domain EAGVTQFPSHSVIEKGQTVTLRCDPISGHDNLYWYRRVMGKEIKFLLHFVKESKQDESGMPNNRFLAERTGGTYSTLKVQPAELEDSGVYFCASSPYRGSGETQYFGPGTRLLVL.

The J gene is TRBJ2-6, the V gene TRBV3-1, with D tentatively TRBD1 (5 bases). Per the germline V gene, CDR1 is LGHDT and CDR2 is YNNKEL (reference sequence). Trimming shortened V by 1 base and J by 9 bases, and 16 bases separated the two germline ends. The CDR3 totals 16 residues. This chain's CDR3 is CASSQVQEFPLNVLTF. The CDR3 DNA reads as TGTGCCAGCAGCCAAGTACAGGAATTCCCCCTCAACGTCCTGACTTTC.

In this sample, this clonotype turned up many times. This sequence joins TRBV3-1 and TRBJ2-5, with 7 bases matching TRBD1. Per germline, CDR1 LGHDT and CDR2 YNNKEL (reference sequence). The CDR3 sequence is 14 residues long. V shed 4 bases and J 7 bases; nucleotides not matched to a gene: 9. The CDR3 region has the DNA TGTGCCAGCAGCCCCGGGACAGTTTCGGCGACCCAGTACTTC. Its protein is CASSPGTVSATQYF.

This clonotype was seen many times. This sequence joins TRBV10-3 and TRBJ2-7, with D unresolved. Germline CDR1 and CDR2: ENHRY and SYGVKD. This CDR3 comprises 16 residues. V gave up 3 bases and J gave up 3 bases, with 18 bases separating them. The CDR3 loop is CAISDRAARGVYEQYF. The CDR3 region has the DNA TGTGCCATCAGTGATCGCGCCGCCCGCGGAGTCTACGAGCAGTACTTC.

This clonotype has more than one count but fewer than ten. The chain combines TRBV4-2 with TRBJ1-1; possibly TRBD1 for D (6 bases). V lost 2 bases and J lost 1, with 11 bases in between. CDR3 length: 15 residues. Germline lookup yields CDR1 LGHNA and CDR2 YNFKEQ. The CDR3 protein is CASSQSGARNTEAFF. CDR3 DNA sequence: TGTGCCAGCAGCCAATCGGGGGCGCGGAACACTGAAGCTTTCTTT.

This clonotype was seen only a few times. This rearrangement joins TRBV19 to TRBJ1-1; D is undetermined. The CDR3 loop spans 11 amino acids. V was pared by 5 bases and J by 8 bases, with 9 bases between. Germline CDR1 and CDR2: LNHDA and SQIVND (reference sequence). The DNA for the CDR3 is TGTGCCAGTAGTTCCCCGAGGGAAGCTTTCTTT. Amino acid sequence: CASSSPREAFF.

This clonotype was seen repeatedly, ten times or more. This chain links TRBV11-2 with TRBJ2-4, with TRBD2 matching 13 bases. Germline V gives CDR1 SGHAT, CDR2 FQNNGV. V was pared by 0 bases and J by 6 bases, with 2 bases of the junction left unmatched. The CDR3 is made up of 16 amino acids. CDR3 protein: CASSLEWTSGRNIQYF. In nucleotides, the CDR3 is TGTGCCAGCAGCTTAGAGTGGACTAGCGGGAGAAACATTCAGTACTTC.

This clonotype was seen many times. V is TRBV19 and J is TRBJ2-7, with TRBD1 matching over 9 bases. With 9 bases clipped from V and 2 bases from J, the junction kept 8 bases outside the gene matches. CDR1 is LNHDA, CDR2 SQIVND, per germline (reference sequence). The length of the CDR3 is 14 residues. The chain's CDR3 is CASSTDRGPYEQYF. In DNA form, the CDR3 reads TGTGCCAGCTCGACGGACAGGGGACCCTACGAGCAGTACTTC. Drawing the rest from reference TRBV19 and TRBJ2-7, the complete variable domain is DGGITQSPKYLFRKEGQNVTLSCEQNLNHDAMYWYRQDPGQGLRLIYYSQIVNDFQKGDIAEGYSVSREKKESFPLTVTSAQKNPTAFYLCASSTDRGPYEQYFGPGTRLTVT.